Below are 14 T cell receptor beta chains sequenced from a single sample in a study of blood T cell repertoires in COVID-19. Produced via immunoSEQ multiplex PCR; TCRdb's table is partial and in-frame only. Of about 400,000 clones listed, more than 75% were seen once; the top ten hold 0.97%. Sequencing was performed on PBMCs or T cells enriched from blood (not recorded which). These receptors were collected from a young woman with acute COVID-19.

The chain combines TRBV5-1 with TRBJ1-2, with 9 nucleotides matching TRBD1. This CDR3 comprises 18 residues. Germline CDR1 and CDR2: SGHRS and YFSETQ. V lost 4 bases to trimming and J lost 0 bases; unmatched junction nucleotides: 13. The CDR3 region has the DNA TGCGCCAGCAGCAAAACCGGGACAGGGTCGAGGGCTAACTATGGCTACACCTTC. Its protein product is CASSKTGTGSRANYGYTF.

V usage is TRBV6-4 and J usage is TRBJ2-1, with D possibly TRBD2 on 7 matching bases. From germline, CDR1 is MRHNA and CDR2 SNTAGT. V was clipped by 3 bases and J by 8 bases, with 17 bases between them. The CDR3 covers 15 residues. This chain's CDR3 is CASSDGLWGGDEQFF. The CDR3 bases are TGTGCCAGCAGTGATGGTTTATGGGGGGGCGATGAGCAGTTCTTC.

This sequence joins TRBV5-5 and TRBJ1-2; no definite D call. Germline-derived CDR1 and CDR2 are SGHKS and YYEKEE (reference sequence). Trimming removed 2 bases at V and 8 bases at J, with 22 bases between. The CDR3 contains 16 residues. In DNA, the CDR3 is TGTGCCAGCAGCTTAGAGGTAAAGGGTGGAGGTTTCGGCTACACCTTC. This sequence encodes CASSLEVKGGGFGYTF.

The J gene is TRBJ1-4, the V gene TRBV30, with D unresolved. Germline assignment: CDR1 GTSNPN and CDR2 SVGIG (reference sequence). The V gene lost 0 bases and the J gene lost 0 bases, with 8 bases spanning the gap. This CDR3 comprises 15 residues. The CDR3 sequence: CAWSVFTTTNEKLFF. DNA for the CDR3: TGTGCCTGGAGTGTTTTCACAACAACTAATGAAAAACTGTTTTTT. Based on the CDR3 plus reference TRBV30 and TRBJ1-4, the full variable domain is SQTIHQWPATLVQPVGSPLSLECTVEGTSNPNLYWYRQAAGRGLQLLFYSVGIGQISSEVPQNLSASRPQDRQFILSSKKLLLSDSGFYLCAWSVFTTTNEKLFFGSGTQLSVL.

V gene TRBV5-1 combines with J gene TRBJ1-2, with 7 bases lining up with TRBD1. J was trimmed by 9 bases and V by 4 bases; bases with no gene match: 6. Germline V gene sequence: CDR1 SGHRS, CDR2 YFSETQ. The CDR3 has 12 amino acids. The CDR3 DNA sequence: TGCGCCAGCAGCGAAGGGGGCCAGAGCTACACCTTC. Protein sequence: CASSEGGQSYTF. The full variable domain, its missing parts supplied by reference TRBV5-1 and TRBJ1-2, is KAGVTQTPRYLIKTRGQQVTLSCSPISGHRSVSWYQQTPGQGLQFLFEYFSETQRNKGNFPGRFSGRQFSNSRSEMNVSTLELGDSALYLCASSEGGQSYTFGSGTRLTVV.

The J gene is TRBJ1-4, the V gene TRBV25-1; 7 bases map to TRBD1. CDR3 length: 16 residues. CDR1 is MGHDK, CDR2 SYGVNS, per germline. The junction had 12 bases not matched to a gene; V was cut back by 7 bases and J by 4 bases. The CDR3 protein is CASTNRGTGVNEKLFF. The CDR3 nucleotides are TGTGCCAGCACAAACCGAGGCACAGGGGTTAATGAAAAACTGTTTTTT.

V is TRBV5-5 and J is TRBJ2-7; D unresolved. Trimming stripped 1 base from V and 3 bases from J, with 11 bases between. Germline CDR1 and CDR2: SGHKS and YYEKEE (reference sequence). CDR3 length: 14 residues. CDR3 coding DNA: TGTGCCAGCAGCTTGATGGAGCCACACTACGAGCAGTACTTC. Its translation is CASSLMEPHYEQYF.

This clone was counted a few times. This chain links TRBV19 with TRBJ2-7, with 9 bases identical to TRBD1. V was clipped by 5 bases and J by 5 bases; unmatched bases: 10. CDR1 is LNHDA and CDR2 is SQIVND in the germline V gene (reference sequence). This CDR3 is 15 amino acids long. This CDR3 is CASSPRGQGEHEQYF. In DNA, the CDR3 is TGTGCCAGTAGTCCAAGGGGACAGGGAGAGCACGAGCAGTACTTC.

The V and J genes are TRBV5-1 and TRBJ1-1; D ambiguous. With 4 bases removed from V and 9 bases from J, the gap between germline ends came to 13 bases. This CDR3 is built from 12 residues. CDR1 is SGHRS, CDR2 YFSETQ, per germline. CDR3 nucleotide sequence: TGCGCCAGCAGCATACCGACGGAGCAAGCTTTCTTT. It encodes CASSIPTEQAFF.

This rearrangement joins TRBV21-1 to TRBJ1-2. TRBV21-1 is an annotated pseudogene. The CDR3 is made up of 14 amino acids. The DNA for the CDR3 is TGTGCCAGCCCGGGTCGAGGGCACAACTATGGCTACACCTTC. This codes for CASPGRGHNYGYTF.

The chain is built from TRBV5-1 and TRBJ1-4, with D uncertain. The CDR3 is made up of 15 amino acids. From germline, CDR1 is SGHRS and CDR2 YFSETQ. Trimming left V 4 bases short and J 2 bases short, with 12 bases between. This CDR3 is CASSPVGRTNEKLFF. CDR3 bases: TGCGCCAGCAGCCCGGTGGGGAGGACTAATGAAAAACTGTTTTTT.

This rearrangement joins TRBV7-9 to TRBJ2-5, with TRBD1 as a possible D gene (6 bases). Germline CDR1 and CDR2: SEHNR and FQNEAQ (reference sequence). The V and J ends lost 1 base and 5 bases respectively, with 11 bases between them. This CDR3 is 14 amino acids long. The CDR3 reads CASSLDGGPETQYF. CDR3 nucleotide sequence: TGTGCCAGCAGCTTAGATGGGGGCCCGGAGACCCAGTACTTC.

CDR3 sequence: CASSMQQGTNEKLFF. CDR3 nucleotide sequence: TGTGCCAGCAGCATGCAACAGGGGACTAATGAAAAACTGTTTTTT. V is TRBV7-9 and J is TRBJ1-4, with 7 bases aligning to TRBD1. Per the germline V gene, CDR1 is SEHNR and CDR2 is FQNEAQ (reference sequence). CDR3 size: 15 residues. V shed 5 bases and J 2 bases; nucleotides not matched to a gene: 5.

The V gene is TRBV24-1, the J gene TRBJ2-7, with a possible D match to TRBD1 (6 bases). Per germline, CDR1 KGHDR and CDR2 SFDVKD. The CDR3 totals 12 residues. V shed 9 bases and J shed 4 bases, with 12 bases lying between them. CDR3 bases: TGTGCCACCGGACAGAATCTTTACGAGCAGTACTTC. Translated, it gives CATGQNLYEQYF.